A single sample gave rise to the 16 T cell receptor beta chains below, sequenced in a study of neoadjuvant anti-PD-1 for oral cavity cancer. Libraries were prepared by immunoSEQ multiplex PCR; TCRdb keeps only in-frame clonotypes and omits some of them. Of 84,000 or so clones detected, approximately 80% appear once; the ten largest clones hold 2.5% to 4%. This sample comprised PBMCs, obtained before nivolumab (anti-PD-1) treatment. Source of these receptors: a person aged 40 to 85 with oral cavity squamous cell carcinoma.

This clone has just a few counts. The rearrangement uses TRBV29-1 and TRBJ1-1, with D tentatively TRBD1 (5 bases). Trimming removed 7 bases at V and 1 base at J, with 16 bases between. The germline V gene has CDR1 SQVTM and CDR2 ANQGSEA. This CDR3 has 14 residues. CDR3 nucleotide sequence: TGCAGCGGGAAACCCGGGGCCACGAACACTGAAGCTTTCTTT. Translated: CSGKPGATNTEAFF.

This chain connects TRBV7-9 to TRBJ2-1, with 7 bases identical to TRBD2. The CDR3 has 15 amino acids. Germline loops: CDR1 SEHNR, CDR2 FQNEAQ (reference sequence). Trimming cost V 6 bases and J 4 bases; bases outside gene matches: 9. CDR3 sequence reads: CASSTVAGVYNEQFF. CDR3 DNA: TGTGCCAGCAGTACCGTGGCGGGGGTTTACAATGAGCAGTTCTTC.

This clone has more than one count but fewer than ten. The chain has TRBV5-1 and TRBJ2-7, with D perhaps given as TRBD1 or TRBD2 (5 bases each). The CDR3 is 14 residues long. Germline V lookup: CDR1 SGHRS, CDR2 YFSETQ. The germline V and J ends were trimmed by 2 bases and 4 bases, with 13 bases remaining between them. The CDR3 spells CASSFRDGMYEQYF. The CDR3, as DNA: TGCGCCAGCAGCTTCCGGGACGGAATGTACGAGCAGTACTTC.

The CDR3 sequence: CASSEGAGGLQWAYEQYF. The CDR3 nucleotides read TGTGCCAGCAGTGAAGGAGCGGGAGGTCTTCAGTGGGCCTACGAGCAGTACTTC. The chain links TRBV2 to TRBJ2-7; 9 nucleotides match TRBD2. The CDR3 has 18 residues. With 1 base clipped from V and 2 bases from J, the junction kept 12 bases outside the gene matches. Germline CDR1 and CDR2: SNHLY and FYNNEI. Full variable domain (remainder filled in from reference TRBV2 and TRBJ2-7): EPEVTQTPSHQVTQMGQEVILRCVPISNHLYFYWYRQILGQKVEFLVSFYNNEISEKSEIFDDQFSVERPDGSNFTLKIRSTKLEDSAMYFCASSEGAGGLQWAYEQYFGPGTRLTVT.

This chain joins TRBV5-1 and TRBJ2-1, with 8 nucleotides matching TRBD1. J was trimmed by 2 bases and V by 3 bases; bases with no gene match: 7. CDR3 size: 16 residues. The germline V gene has CDR1 SGHRS and CDR2 YFSETQ. The CDR3 loop reads CASSWTGTETYNEQFF. Here the CDR3 DNA reads TGCGCCAGCAGCTGGACAGGGACGGAGACCTACAATGAGCAGTTCTTC.

The chain combines TRBV20-1 with TRBJ2-1, with D unresolved. V gave up 3 bases and J gave up 5 bases, with 5 bases separating them. This CDR3 comprises 11 residues. Germline-derived CDR1 and CDR2 are DFQATT and SNEGSKA (reference sequence). DNA of the CDR3: TGCAGTGCTAGTCGAAACAATGAGCAGTTCTTC. Amino acids: CSASRNNEQFF.

This clone was seen just once. This chain joins TRBV1 and TRBJ2-7; the table's D call, TRBD1, was not checked against the DNA. TRBV1 is given as a pseudogene. The CDR3 is 18 amino acids. DNA for the CDR3: TGCACCAGCTCACAGCCGGACCCGCGGCTAGAGGGGGCGGACGAGCAGTACTTC. Translation gives CTSSQPDPRLEGADEQYF.

This sequence joins TRBV9 and TRBJ1-2, with D hard to call. Trimming shortened V by 0 bases and J by 3 bases, and 9 bases separated the two germline ends. The CDR3 is 14 amino acids. The V gene's germline CDR1 is SGDLS and CDR2 YYNGEE. The CDR3 DNA sequence: TGTGCCAGCAGCGTAGCCAGCGCCGACTATGGCTACACCTTC. Its protein is CASSVASADYGYTF.

This clone turned up a few times. This chain uses TRBV2 with TRBJ1-5, with D possibly matching TRBD1 (6 bases). This CDR3 has 13 amino acids. V shed 6 bases and J shed 6 bases, with 12 bases lying between them. Germline loops: CDR1 SNHLY, CDR2 FYNNEI. This chain's CDR3 is CASRGTSGQPQHF. The CDR3, as DNA: TGTGCCAGCAGGGGGACATCGGGTCAGCCCCAGCATTTT.

The gene calls are TRBV5-1 and TRBJ2-3, with D perhaps given as TRBD1 or TRBD2 (5 bases each). The V gene's germline CDR1 is SGHRS and CDR2 YFSETQ. The V end lost 2 bases, the J end lost 1 base, and 11 bases lay between the germline ends. The length of the CDR3 is 15 residues. The CDR3 DNA sequence: TGCGCCAGCAGCTTCGCCAGGGACCGCACAGATACGCAGTATTTT. As protein: CASSFARDRTDTQYF.

The chain combines TRBV9 with TRBJ2-1; the match to TRBD2 covers 10 bases. CDR3 length: 17 residues. Germline CDR1 is SGDLS and CDR2 is YYNGEE. J was trimmed by 3 bases and V by 0 bases; bases with no gene match: 6. The CDR3 sequence is CASSVAPQREGYNEQFF. The CDR3 nucleotides read TGTGCCAGCAGCGTAGCACCCCAGCGGGAGGGCTACAATGAGCAGTTCTTC.

This chain links TRBV30 with TRBJ2-5; unclear D gene. The CDR3 spans 15 residues. Per the germline V gene, CDR1 is GTSNPN and CDR2 is SVGIG (reference sequence). V lost 0 bases, J lost 4 bases, and 15 bases lay in between. The CDR3 region has the DNA TGTGCCTGGAGTGTAGGCACAAAAATCTCAGAGACCCAGTACTTC. It specifies CAWSVGTKISETQYF.

The chain links TRBV28 to TRBJ2-2, with TRBD1 matching 7 bases. The V gene end was trimmed by 6 bases and the J gene end by 1 base; junction bases not matched to a gene: 5. This CDR3 has 15 amino acids. Germline V lookup: CDR1 MDHEN, CDR2 SYDVKM. CDR3 DNA sequence: TGTGCCAGCAGGGCGGACAGGCTGAACACCGGGGAGCTGTTTTTT. Amino acid sequence: CASRADRLNTGELFF.

This clone was found once. The genes are TRBV6-5 and TRBJ1-6, with no clear D. Germline V gene lookup returns CDR1 MNHEY and CDR2 SVGAGI. V shed 6 bases and J shed 5 bases, with 11 bases lying between them. The CDR3 runs to 14 residues. The CDR3 reads CASSGGRDNSPLHF. DNA for the CDR3: TGTGCCAGCAGCGGTGGGCGGGATAATTCACCCCTCCACTTT.

V gene TRBV6-1 combines with J gene TRBJ1-1, with a weak D call TRBD1 (6 bases). This CDR3 has 15 amino acids. V was cut by 6 bases and J by 5 bases, with 19 bases left in between. Looked up from germline, CDR1 is MNHNS and CDR2 is SASEGT. CDR3 nucleotide sequence: TGTGCCAGCAGAGAGGGGGTGGGGGAGGGAACTGAAGCTTTCTTT. This codes for CASREGVGEGTEAFF.

The chain combines TRBV9 with TRBJ2-7; tentatively, D is TRBD2 (5 bases). Trimming stripped 3 bases from V and 0 bases from J, with 10 bases between. This CDR3 region has 14 residues. Germline CDR1 SGDLS, CDR2 YYNGEE. CDR3 in DNA: TGTGCCAGCAGCGCCAGCGGAACCTCCTACGAGCAGTACTTC. Amino acids: CASSASGTSYEQYF.